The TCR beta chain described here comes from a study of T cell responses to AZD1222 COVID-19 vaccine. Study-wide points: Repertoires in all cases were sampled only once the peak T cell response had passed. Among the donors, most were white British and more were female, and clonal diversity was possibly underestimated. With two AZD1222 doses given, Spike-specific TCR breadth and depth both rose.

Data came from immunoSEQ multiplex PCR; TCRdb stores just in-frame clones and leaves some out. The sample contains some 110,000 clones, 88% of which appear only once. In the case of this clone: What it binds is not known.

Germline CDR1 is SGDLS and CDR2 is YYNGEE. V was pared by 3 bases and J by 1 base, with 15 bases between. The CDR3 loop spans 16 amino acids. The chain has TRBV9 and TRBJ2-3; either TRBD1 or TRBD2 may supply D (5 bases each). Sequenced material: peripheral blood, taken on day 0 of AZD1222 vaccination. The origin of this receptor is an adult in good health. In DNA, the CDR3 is TGTGCCAGCAGCGCGGGACCCGAAATCCGCACAGATACGCAGTATTTT. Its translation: CASSAGPEIRTDTQYF.